This is a list of T cell receptor beta chains from one sample in a study of cytomegalovirus exposure and HLA in healthy donors. Here immunoSEQ multiplex PCR was the method, and the copy in TCRdb shows in-frame clones only, minus some. The sample has around 120,000 clones, 74% seen once. The specimen was PBMCs. These TCRs come from a man in his fifties or sixties in good health and CMV-seropositive. CDR3s include the opening cysteine and the closing phenylalanine or tryptophan. Expanded clones are given a class, and other clones once, few, many or no size at all.

abundance,v_gene,CDR3aa
.,TRBV7-8,CASSLVSRGGEQYF
.,TRBV27,CASSFISRAGELFF
.,TRBV18,CASSVYTLDEQYF
once,TRBV10-2,CASSESRGLYEQYF
.,TRBV10-3,CAIKGAGGPDTGELFF
once,TRBV7-9,CASSLVRGARSAYEQYF
.,TRBV6-6,CATRWREGYEQYF
.,TRBV6-5,CASSYGPPPQPQHF
few,TRBV10-3,CASRPGQRYGYTF
.,TRBV29-1,CSTRAGLGLAGVGGTDTQYF
.,TRBV2,CASSEDQDYGYTF
.,TRBV10-3,CAISDKAGGHQPQHF
.,TRBV7-7,CASSAGTGDTGELFF
.,TRBV5-1,CASSLDPGRGTEAFF
few,TRBV28,CASSLISEGLGYTF
.,TRBV18,CASSPQTGTGSKQYF
.,TRBV5-1,CASSRRDTIYEQYF
few,TRBV7-2,CASSLVAGTYEQYF
.,TRBV6-5,CASSYTLGGGSYEQYF
once,TRBV6-6,CASSRDRGINTEAFF
once,TRBV7-2,CASRDRGRDEAFF
.,TRBV30,CAWSPTSPYPVF
.,TRBV7-2,CASSLTASGGAMDTQYF
.,TRBV4-2,CASSQDLPSGGFVSDTQYF
.,TRBV9,CASSPPWGAGGPDTGELFF
.,TRBV7-6,CASTEGPNTEAFF
.,TRBV4-1,CASSPGRGDYNEQFF
.,TRBV5-1,CASSSWPRGRGGYTF
few,TRBV5-6,CASSLAVGGPYEQYF
.,TRBV7-9,CASSSWDRAETQYF
.,TRBV5-1,CASSLARGLLAGETQYF
.,TRBV27,CASSPAGDEQYF
.,TRBV5-1,CASSFPGGETQYF
.,TRBV28,CASSPPDRVDTEAFF
.,TRBV18,CASSPRASFSYGYTF
.,TRBV21-1,CASSTIAGGLTDTQYF
.,TRBV4-1,CASSQAAAGSLSYEQYF
.,TRBV19,CASSRGRLYGYTF
.,TRBV18,CASSPGAEGYTF
once,TRBV9,CASSVGPAANEKLFF
.,TRBV19,CASSIDLWRGTEAFF
.,TRBV2,CASSEELYEQYF
.,TRBV5-4,CASSSIGLAGGNEQFF
.,TRBV28,CASSLGGVGIDEQYF